Listed below are T cell receptor beta chains from one sample, sequenced in a study of radiation and T cells in renal cell carcinoma. Sequencing used immunoSEQ multiplex PCR; TCRdb keeps in-frame clones, though not all of them. The sample records around 140,000 clones, about 87% being singletons. The specimen comprised blood, sampled from a patient whose treatment included radiotherapy and nephrectomy. The receptors derive from a woman in her 70s with renal cell carcinoma. Each CDR3 is given with its conserved first and last residue.

CDR3 protein: CASSLPFVEQFF
V gene: TRBV7-2

CDR3 protein: CAWSPPGQGLYTQYF
V gene: TRBV30

CDR3 protein: CAWSVSGLYTEAFF
V gene: TRBV30

CDR3 protein: CASSQKGVYPYEQYF
V gene: TRBV6-1

CDR3 protein: CASTGFSYEQYF
V gene: TRBV30

CDR3 protein: CASSWTGAYQETQYF
V gene: TRBV2

CDR3 protein: CASSLTPRAGHYEQYF
V gene: TRBV11-2

CDR3 protein: CASSSALTGVNTEAFF
V gene: TRBV5-1

CDR3 protein: CASSLGTEKLFF
V gene: TRBV5-6

CDR3 protein: CASSVGGGRTDTQYF
V gene: TRBV9

CDR3 protein: CASSLSPSGGGNEQFF
V gene: TRBV5-1

CDR3 protein: CASSFSSPNYGYTF
V gene: TRBV28

CDR3 protein: CASSSTGAGQPQHF
V gene: TRBV27

CDR3 protein: CAYTRTGASEAFF
V gene: TRBV30

CDR3 protein: CASSWGTAQATDTQYF
V gene: TRBV7-9

CDR3 protein: CASSYSGTGWVNEQFF
V gene: TRBV6-6

CDR3 protein: CASSVVSSYEQYF
V gene: TRBV9

CDR3 protein: CASSSEGSYNSPLHF
V gene: TRBV5-1

CDR3 protein: CASSYLKGSEAFF
V gene: TRBV6-5

CDR3 protein: CASSYAGTPYNEQFF
V gene: TRBV27

CDR3 protein: CAWRTPLAGGDHEQYF
V gene: TRBV30

CDR3 protein: CASARVRDEQFF
V gene: TRBV21-1

CDR3 protein: CASSLDHATYEQYF
V gene: TRBV7-2

CDR3 protein: CASSPWDRGLNNYGYTF
V gene: TRBV7-9

CDR3 protein: CASSFVSSYNEQFF
V gene: TRBV7-8

CDR3 protein: CASSHGRIQRTEAFF
V gene: TRBV5-1

CDR3 protein: CASSLSGYGTEAFF
V gene: TRBV5-1

CDR3 protein: CASSHSRGRNEQFF
V gene: TRBV4-2

CDR3 protein: CASSPPKGTSSYEQYF
V gene: TRBV18

CDR3 protein: CASSIEGAGEKLFF
V gene: TRBV19

CDR3 protein: CASSILGAPDTQYF
V gene: TRBV19

CDR3 protein: CASSINRKDQPQHF
V gene: TRBV19

CDR3 protein: CASSDGPFYNSPLHF
V gene: TRBV27

CDR3 protein: CASSLHRQGYEQYF
V gene: TRBV28

CDR3 protein: CASSLDQRGIYNEQFF
V gene: TRBV7-9

CDR3 protein: CASCLGGAPKTEAFF
V gene: TRBV28

CDR3 protein: CSVEIGSGTEAFF
V gene: TRBV29-1

CDR3 protein: CASSKGGTGLYEQYF
V gene: TRBV5-1

CDR3 protein: CASSFGPRGTEAFF
V gene: TRBV7-9

CDR3 protein: CASTWGGINSPLHF
V gene: TRBV28

CDR3 protein: CASDSSASGGPRGANVLTF
V gene: TRBV5-6

CDR3 protein: CASSLALEGLRGAPLHF
V gene: TRBV7-9

CDR3 protein: CASSLDNQETQYF
V gene: TRBV5-4

CDR3 protein: CASSEAASGGSYEQYF
V gene: TRBV6-1

CDR3 protein: CAWTWDRGGYTF
V gene: TRBV30

CDR3 protein: CASSLRPDSPLHF
V gene: TRBV7-9

CDR3 protein: CASEGQESGEQYF
V gene: TRBV27

CDR3 protein: CAFSGGGDTQYF
V gene: TRBV30

CDR3 protein: CASRQGGSPLHF
V gene: TRBV6-5